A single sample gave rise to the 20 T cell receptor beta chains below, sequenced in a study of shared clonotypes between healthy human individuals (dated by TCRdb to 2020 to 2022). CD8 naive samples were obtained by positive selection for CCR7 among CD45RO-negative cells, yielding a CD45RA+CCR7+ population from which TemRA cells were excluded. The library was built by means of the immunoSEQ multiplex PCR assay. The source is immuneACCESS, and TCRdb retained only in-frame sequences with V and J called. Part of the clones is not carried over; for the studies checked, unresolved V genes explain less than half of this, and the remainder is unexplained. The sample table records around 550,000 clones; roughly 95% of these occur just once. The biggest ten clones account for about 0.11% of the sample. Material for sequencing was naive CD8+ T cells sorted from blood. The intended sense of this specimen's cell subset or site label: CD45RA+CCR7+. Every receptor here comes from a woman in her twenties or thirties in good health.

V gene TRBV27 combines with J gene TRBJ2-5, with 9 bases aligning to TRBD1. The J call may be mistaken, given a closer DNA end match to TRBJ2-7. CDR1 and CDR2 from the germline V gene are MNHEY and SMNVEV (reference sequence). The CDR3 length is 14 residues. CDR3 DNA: TGTGCCAGCAGTTTCGGGACAGGGTCCTACGAGCAGTACTTC. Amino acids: CASSFGTGSYEQYF.

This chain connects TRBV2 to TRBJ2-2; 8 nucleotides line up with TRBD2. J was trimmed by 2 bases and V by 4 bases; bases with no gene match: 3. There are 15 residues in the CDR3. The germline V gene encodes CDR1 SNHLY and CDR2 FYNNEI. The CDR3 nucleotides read TGTGCCAGCAGTGGACTAGCGCAAAACACCGGGGAGCTGTTTTTT. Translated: CASSGLAQNTGELFF.

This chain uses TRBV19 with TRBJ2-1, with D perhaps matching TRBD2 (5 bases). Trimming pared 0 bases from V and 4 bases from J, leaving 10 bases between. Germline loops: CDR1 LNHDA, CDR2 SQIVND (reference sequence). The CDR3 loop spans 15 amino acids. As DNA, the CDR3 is TGTGCCAGTAGTATAGACTCGTCGGGGTACAATGAGCAGTTCTTC. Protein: CASSIDSSGYNEQFF. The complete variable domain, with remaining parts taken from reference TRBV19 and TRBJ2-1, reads DGGITQSPKYLFRKEGQNVTLSCEQNLNHDAMYWYRQDPGQGLRLIYYSQIVNDFQKGDIAEGYSVSREKKESFPLTVTSAQKNPTAFYLCASSIDSSGYNEQFFGPGTRLTVL.

This CDR3 is CAISESWGVYEQYF. CDR3 nucleotide sequence: TGTGCCATCAGTGAGTCGTGGGGAGTTTACGAGCAGTACTTC. The J gene is TRBJ2-7, the V gene TRBV10-3; TRBD2 is a possible D gene (5 bases). The CDR3 contains 14 residues. Germline loops: CDR1 ENHRY, CDR2 SYGVKD. V shed 0 bases and J shed 4 bases, with 10 bases lying between them.

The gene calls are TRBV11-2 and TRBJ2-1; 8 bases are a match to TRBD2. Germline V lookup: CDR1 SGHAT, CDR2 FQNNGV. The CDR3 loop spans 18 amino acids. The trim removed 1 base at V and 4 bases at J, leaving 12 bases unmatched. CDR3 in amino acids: CASSLGVHPGGPYNEQFF. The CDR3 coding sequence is TGTGCCAGCAGCTTAGGTGTCCATCCGGGAGGGCCTTACAATGAGCAGTTCTTC.

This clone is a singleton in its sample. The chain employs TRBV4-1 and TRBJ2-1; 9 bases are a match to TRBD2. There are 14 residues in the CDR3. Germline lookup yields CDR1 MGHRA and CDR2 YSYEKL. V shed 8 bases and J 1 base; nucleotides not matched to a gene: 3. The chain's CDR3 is CASRLAGSYNEQFF. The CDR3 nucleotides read TGCGCCAGCCGCCTAGCGGGATCCTACAATGAGCAGTTCTTC.

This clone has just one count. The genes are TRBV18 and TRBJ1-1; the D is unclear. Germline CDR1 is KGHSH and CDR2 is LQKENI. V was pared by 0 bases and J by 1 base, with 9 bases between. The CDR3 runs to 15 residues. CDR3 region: CASSPPRGRNTEAFF. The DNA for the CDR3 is TGTGCCAGCTCACCACCGAGAGGGAGGAACACTGAAGCTTTCTTT.

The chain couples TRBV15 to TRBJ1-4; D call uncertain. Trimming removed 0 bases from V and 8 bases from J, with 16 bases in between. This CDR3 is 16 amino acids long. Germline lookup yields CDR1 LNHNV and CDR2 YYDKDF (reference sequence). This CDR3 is CATSRDRGKGREKLFF. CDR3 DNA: TGTGCCACCAGCAGAGATAGAGGCAAAGGCCGGGAAAAACTGTTTTTT.

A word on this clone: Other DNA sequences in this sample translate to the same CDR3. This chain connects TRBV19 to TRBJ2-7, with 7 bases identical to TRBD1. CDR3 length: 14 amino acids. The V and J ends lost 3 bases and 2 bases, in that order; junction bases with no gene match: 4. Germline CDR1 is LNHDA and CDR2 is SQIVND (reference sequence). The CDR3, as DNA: TGTGCCAGTAGTATCTCCGGGACAGCCTACGAGCAGTACTTC. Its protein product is CASSISGTAYEQYF.

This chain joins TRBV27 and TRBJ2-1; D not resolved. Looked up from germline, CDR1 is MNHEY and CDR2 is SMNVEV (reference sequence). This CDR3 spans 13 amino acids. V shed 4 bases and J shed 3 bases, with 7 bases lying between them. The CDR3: CASSSHVYNEQFF. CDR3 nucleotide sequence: TGTGCCAGCAGTTCCCACGTCTACAATGAGCAGTTCTTC.

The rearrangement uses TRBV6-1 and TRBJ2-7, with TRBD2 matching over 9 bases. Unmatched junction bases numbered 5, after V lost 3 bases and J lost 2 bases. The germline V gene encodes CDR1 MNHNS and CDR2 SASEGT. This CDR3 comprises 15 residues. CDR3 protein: CASSDPTSGPYEQYF. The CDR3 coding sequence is TGTGCCAGCAGTGACCCGACTAGCGGCCCCTACGAGCAGTACTTC.

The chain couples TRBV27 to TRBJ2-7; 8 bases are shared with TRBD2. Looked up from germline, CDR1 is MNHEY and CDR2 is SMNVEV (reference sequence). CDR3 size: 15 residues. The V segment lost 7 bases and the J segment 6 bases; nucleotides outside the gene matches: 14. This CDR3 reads CASTPTVSGAREQYF. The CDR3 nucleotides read TGTGCCAGCACTCCAACCGTTAGCGGGGCCCGCGAGCAGTACTTC.

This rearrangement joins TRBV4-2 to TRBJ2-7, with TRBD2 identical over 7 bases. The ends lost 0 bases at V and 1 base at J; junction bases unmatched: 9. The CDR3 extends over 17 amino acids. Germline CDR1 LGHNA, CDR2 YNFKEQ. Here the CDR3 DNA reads TGTGCCAGCAGCCAAGATCCCCAGCGGGGCGCATCCTACGAGCAGTACTTC. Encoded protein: CASSQDPQRGASYEQYF.

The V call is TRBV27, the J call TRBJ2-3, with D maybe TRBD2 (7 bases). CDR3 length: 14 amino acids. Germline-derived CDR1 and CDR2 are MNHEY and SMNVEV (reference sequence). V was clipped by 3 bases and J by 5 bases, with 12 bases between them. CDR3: CASSLWGGGDTQYF. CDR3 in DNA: TGTGCCAGCAGTTTGTGGGGGGGCGGAGATACGCAGTATTTT.

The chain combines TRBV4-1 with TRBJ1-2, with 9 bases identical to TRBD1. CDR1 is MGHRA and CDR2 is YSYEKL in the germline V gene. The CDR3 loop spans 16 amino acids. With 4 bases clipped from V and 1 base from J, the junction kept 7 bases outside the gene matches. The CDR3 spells CASSPRTGALNYGYTF. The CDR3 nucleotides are TGCGCCAGCAGCCCCAGGACAGGGGCCCTTAACTATGGCTACACCTTC.

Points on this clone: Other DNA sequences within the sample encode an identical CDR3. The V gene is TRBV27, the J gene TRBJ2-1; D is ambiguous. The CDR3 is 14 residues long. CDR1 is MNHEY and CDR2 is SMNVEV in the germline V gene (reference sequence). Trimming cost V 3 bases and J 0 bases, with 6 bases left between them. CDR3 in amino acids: CASSLGSSYNEQFF. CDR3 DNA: TGTGCCAGCAGTTTGGGTAGCTCCTACAATGAGCAGTTCTTC.

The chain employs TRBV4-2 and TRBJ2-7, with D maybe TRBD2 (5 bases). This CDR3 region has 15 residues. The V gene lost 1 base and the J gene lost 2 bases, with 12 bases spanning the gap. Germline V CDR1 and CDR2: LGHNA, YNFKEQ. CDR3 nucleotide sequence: TGTGCCAGCAGCCAAGTTGTACTAGAAACCTACGAGCAGTACTTC. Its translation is CASSQVVLETYEQYF.

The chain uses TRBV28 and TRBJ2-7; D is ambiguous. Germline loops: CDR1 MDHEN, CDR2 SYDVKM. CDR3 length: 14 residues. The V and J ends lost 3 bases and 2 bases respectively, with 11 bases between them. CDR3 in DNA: TGTGCCAGCAGTTTTACGGCCAGAGCCTACGAGCAGTACTTC. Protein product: CASSFTARAYEQYF.

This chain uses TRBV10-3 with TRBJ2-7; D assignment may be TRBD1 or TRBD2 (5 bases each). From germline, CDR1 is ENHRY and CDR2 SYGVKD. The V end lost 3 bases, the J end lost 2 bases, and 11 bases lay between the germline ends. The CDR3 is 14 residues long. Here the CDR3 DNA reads TGTGCCATCAGTGACGTCGGGACGGCCTACGAGCAGTACTTC. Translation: CAISDVGTAYEQYF.

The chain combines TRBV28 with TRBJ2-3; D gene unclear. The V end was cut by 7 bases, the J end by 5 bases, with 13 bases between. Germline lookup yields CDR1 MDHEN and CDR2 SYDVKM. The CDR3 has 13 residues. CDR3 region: CASTILGEDTQYF. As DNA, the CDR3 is TGTGCCAGCACCATCCTAGGAGAAGATACGCAGTATTTT.